This T cell receptor beta chain derives from a study of blood T cells in healthy people across ages. General study points: Long-lived and aged donors differed, with more naive CD4+ cells and higher diversity in the long-lived.

This clonotype was picked up many times. What it binds is not known. V shed 7 bases and J shed 0 bases, with 22 bases lying between them. This CDR3 spans 17 amino acids. CDR1 SQVTM and CDR2 ANQGSEA come from the germline V gene. Then a second PCR, running roughly 7 to 12 cycles, was carried out with a sample-barcoded 5' primer and a J-beta primer mix. TCRdb reprocessed the 5' RACE reads via MiXCR and lists one record per CDR3 protein. The sample carries fewer than 1.5 million distinct CDR3 sequences, about 43% recorded once. This clonotype was obtained from a woman under 30 in good health. The sequencing input was blood. This chain connects TRBV29-1 to TRBJ2-4; maybe TRBD2 (5 bases). CDR3 bases: TGCAGCGCGACGTTCAGCGGCTCTTTATTAGCCAAAAACATTCAGTACTTC. As protein: CSATFSGSLLAKNIQYF.